This TCR beta chain was identified during a study of technical replicates of blood from several donors. The CDR3 covers 16 residues. The ends lost 0 bases at V and 7 bases at J; junction bases unmatched: 7. The germline CDR1 and CDR2 sequences are MNHEY and SVGAGI. Only in-frame clones appear in the TCRdb table, and some are missing; sequencing was by immunoSEQ multiplex PCR. The table has some 74,000 clones, under 98% seen once; the top ten hold 0.25% to 0.3%. The sequence came from a human donor in good health. The sequenced sample was T cells isolated from PBMCs. The rearrangement uses TRBV6-5 and TRBJ2-1; TRBD2 aligns across 9 bases. The CDR3 sequence is CASSYSKVAGANEQFF. The CDR3 DNA reads TGTGCCAGCAGTTACTCGAAGGTAGCGGGAGCTAATGAGCAGTTCTTC.